Sequencing of this T cell receptor beta chain was carried out in a study of vaccination and CD4 T cells after COVID-19. Treatment meaning: roughly 10-day PBMC culture with coronavirus spike peptide pools or control peptides (ViraFEST assay). As to this clonotype: Its specificity is unknown.

Sequencing of cultured CD4+ T cell DNA used the Oncomine TCR Beta short-read assay. TCRdb reprocessed the PCR reads via MiXCR and lists one record per CDR3 protein. Here the sample spans 10,000 or so distinct CDR3 sequences, about 32% being singletons. The CDR3 is made up of 15 amino acids. Trimming at V came to 6 bases and at J to 6 bases, leaving 8 bases not matched to a gene. The rearrangement uses TRBV12-3 or TRBV12-4 and TRBJ2-2; TRBD1 agrees at 9 bases. This clonotype was obtained from a human donor with COVID-19. Sequencing input: cultured CD4+ T cells from blood. Written as DNA, the CDR3 is TGTGCCAGCAGGCCCGGGACAGGGAGCGCCGGGGAGCTGTTTTTT. Translating gives CASRPGTGSAGELFF.